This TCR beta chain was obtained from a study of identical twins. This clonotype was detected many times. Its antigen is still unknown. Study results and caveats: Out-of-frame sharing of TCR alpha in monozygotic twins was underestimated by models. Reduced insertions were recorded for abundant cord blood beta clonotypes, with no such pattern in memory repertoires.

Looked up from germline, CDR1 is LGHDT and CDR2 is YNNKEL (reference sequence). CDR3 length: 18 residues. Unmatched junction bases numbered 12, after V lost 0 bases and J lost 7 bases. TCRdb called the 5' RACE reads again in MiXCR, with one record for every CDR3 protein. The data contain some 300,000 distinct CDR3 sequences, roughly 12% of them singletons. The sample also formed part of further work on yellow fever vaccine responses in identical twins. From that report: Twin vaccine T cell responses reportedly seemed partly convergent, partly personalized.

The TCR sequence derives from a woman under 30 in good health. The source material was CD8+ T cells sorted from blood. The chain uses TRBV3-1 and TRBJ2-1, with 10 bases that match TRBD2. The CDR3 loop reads CASSQDLVETSGWNEQFF. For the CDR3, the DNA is TGTGCCAGCAGCCAAGATTTGGTAGAGACTAGCGGGTGGAATGAGCAGTTCTTC.